The T cell receptor (beta chain) under discussion was sequenced for a study of shared clonotypes between healthy human individuals. About the study: CD4 naive cells filled three plates per donor, CD4 memory three, CD8 naive two and CD8 memory one.

Comments on this clone: Its target is not known.

General observations from the study: Among non-shared clonotypes, generation probabilities were lower than among those shared by all four donors.

The V gene's germline CDR1 is SNHLY and CDR2 FYNNEI. This CDR3 has 12 residues. The germline V and J ends were trimmed by 6 bases and 3 bases, with 6 bases remaining between them. TCRdb keeps only in-frame clones here, not all; method: immunoSEQ multiplex PCR. Of about 2.3 million clones in the sample, roughly 93% were seen once. The chain uses TRBV2 and TRBJ1-3, with no clear D. The source is a man younger than 35 in good health. Some clones in this sample may be carry-over from other donors' samples. Sequencing was done on a sample of naive CD4+ T cells from PBMCs. Indicated subset: CD45RA+ positively selected. In nucleotides, the CDR3 is TGTGCCAGCAGCTACAGTGGAAACACCATATATTTT. This gives the protein CASSYSGNTIYF. Full variable domain (rest looked up from reference TRBV2 and TRBJ1-3): EPEVTQTPSHQVTQMGQEVILRCVPISNHLYFYWYRQILGQKVEFLVSFYNNEISEKSEIFDDQFSVERPDGSNFTLKIRSTKLEDSAMYFCASSYSGNTIYFGEGSWLTVV.